This section outlines one TCR beta chain sequence together with its context. A junction end diverges from the germline sequence, so it may reflect a read error. This entry belongs to a study of blood T cells in healthy people across ages. CDR1 and CDR2 from the germline V gene are MNHNY and SVGAGI (reference sequence). The CDR3 is 15 amino acids. Healthy individuals of Caucasian origin from Russia, aged about 6 to 95, served as donors. A J-beta primer mix and a sample-barcoded 5' primer were used in a second PCR of roughly 6 to 11 cycles. TCRdb reprocessed the 5' RACE reads via MiXCR and lists one record per CDR3 protein. Of around 700,000 distinct CDR3 sequences in the sample, around 25% were seen once. These same data were also listed under a study on T cells of mothers and their children.

Sample: blood. The source is a boy between 10 and 17 years old in good health. The J gene is TRBJ2-1, the V gene TRBV6-6, with 11 bases identical to TRBD2. The CDR3 nucleotides are TGTGCCAGCAGCGCCGCACTAGCGGGAGTCCATGAGCAATTCTTC. Translated: CASSAALAGVHEQFF.